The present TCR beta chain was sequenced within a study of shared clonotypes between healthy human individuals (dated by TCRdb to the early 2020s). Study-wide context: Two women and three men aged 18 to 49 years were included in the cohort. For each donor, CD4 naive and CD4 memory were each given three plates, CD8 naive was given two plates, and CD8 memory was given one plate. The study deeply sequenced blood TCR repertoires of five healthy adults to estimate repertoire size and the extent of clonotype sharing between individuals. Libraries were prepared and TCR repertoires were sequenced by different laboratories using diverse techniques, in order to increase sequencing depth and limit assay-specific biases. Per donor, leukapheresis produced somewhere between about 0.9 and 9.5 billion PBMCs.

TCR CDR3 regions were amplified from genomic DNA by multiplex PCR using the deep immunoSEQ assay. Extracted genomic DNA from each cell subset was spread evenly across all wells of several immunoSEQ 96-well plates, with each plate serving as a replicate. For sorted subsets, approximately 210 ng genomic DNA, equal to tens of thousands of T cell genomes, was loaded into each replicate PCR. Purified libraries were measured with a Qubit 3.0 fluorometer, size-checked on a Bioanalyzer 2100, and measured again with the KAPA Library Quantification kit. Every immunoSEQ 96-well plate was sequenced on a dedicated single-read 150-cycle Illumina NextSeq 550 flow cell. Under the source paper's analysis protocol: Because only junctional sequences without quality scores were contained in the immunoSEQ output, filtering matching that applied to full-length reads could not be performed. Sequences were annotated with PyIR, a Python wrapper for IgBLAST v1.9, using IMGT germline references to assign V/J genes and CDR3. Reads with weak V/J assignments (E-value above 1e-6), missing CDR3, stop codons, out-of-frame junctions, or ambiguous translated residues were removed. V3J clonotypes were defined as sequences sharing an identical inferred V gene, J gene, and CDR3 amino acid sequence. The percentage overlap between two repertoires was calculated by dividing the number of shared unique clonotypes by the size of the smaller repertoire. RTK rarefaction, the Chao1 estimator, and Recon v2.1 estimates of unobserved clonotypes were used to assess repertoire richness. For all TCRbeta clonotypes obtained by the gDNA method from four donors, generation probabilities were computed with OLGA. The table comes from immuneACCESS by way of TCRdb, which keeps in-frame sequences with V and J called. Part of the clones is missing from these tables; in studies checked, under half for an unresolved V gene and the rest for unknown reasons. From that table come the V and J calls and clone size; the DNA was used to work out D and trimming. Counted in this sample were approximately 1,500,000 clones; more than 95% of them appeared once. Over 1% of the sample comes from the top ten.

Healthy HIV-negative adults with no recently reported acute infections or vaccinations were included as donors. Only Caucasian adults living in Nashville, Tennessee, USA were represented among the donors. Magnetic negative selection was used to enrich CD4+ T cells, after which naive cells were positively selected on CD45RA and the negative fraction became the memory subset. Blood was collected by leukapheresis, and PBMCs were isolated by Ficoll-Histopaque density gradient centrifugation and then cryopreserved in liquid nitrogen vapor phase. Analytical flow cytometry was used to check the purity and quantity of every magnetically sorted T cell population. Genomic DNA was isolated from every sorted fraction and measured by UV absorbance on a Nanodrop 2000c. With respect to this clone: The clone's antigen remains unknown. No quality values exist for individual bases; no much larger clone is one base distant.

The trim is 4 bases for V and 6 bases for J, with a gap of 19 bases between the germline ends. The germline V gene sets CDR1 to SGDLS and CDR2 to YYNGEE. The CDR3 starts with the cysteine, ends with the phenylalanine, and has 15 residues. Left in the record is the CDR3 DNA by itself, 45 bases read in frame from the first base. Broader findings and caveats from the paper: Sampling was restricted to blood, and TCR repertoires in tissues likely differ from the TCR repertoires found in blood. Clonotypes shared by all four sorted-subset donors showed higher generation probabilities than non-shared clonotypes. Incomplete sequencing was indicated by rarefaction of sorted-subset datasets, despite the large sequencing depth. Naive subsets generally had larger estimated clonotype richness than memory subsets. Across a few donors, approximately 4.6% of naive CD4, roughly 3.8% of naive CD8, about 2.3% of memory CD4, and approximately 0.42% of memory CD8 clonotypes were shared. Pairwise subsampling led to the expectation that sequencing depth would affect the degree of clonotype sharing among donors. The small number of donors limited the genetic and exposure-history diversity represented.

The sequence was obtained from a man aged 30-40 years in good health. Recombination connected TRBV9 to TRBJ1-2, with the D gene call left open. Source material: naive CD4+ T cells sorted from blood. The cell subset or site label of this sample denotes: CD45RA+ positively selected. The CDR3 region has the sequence CASSPPSAPGHGYTF. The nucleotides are TGTGCCAGCAGCCCCCCCTCGGCCCCTGGCCATGGCTACACCTTC.